This T cell receptor (beta chain) was documented in a study of sequential checkpoint blockade in melanoma. Study-level background: Randomization was 1:1 between first-line nivolumab→ipilimumab and ipilimumab→nivolumab. Each arm's sequence ended with maintenance nivolumab.

Treatment described: randomized to nivolumab then ipilimumab (arm A) or the reverse (arm B). DNA-damaging chemotherapy had not been given to any patient beforehand. Live CD3+CD8+ CD19− CD56− cells were sorted from PBMCs. This CDR3 spans 12 amino acids. Germline CDR1 MNHEY, CDR2 SMNVEV (reference sequence). Sequencing was performed with immunoSEQ multiplex PCR; in TCRdb, only in-frame clones are kept and a portion is missing. The sample lists under 20,000 clones, just over 70% occurring once. Source: CD8+ T cells sorted from blood (inferred from file names), taken from a patient given nivolumab and ipilimumab in sequence. The source is a human donor with melanoma. The chain couples TRBV27 to TRBJ2-5; the D gene is possibly TRBD1 (5 bases). With the DNA end fitting TRBJ2-7 better, the J assignment may be wrong. The CDR3 loop is CASRAQGSEQYF. The CDR3 DNA reads TGTGCCAGCAGAGCCCAGGGTTCCGAGCAGTACTTC.